The subject of this entry is one T cell receptor (beta chain). This sample is part of a study of OX40 agonist ivuxolimab in advanced cancers. Looking at the study overall: Cohort: more than 75% men, mean age about 62, aged roughly 20 to 79. Three patients, one with hepatocellular carcinoma and two with cutaneous melanoma, achieved partial responses. Participants could have had prior anti-PD-1, anti-PD-L1 or anti-CTLA-4 therapy, and approximately 37% had some.

The method was immunoSEQ multiplex PCR; TCRdb's version includes in-frame clones alone and lacks a portion of them. The profile shows about 100,000 clones, 89% of them singletons. The sample here was CD4+ or CD8+ T cells sorted from blood, taken in a trial of the OX40 agonist ivuxolimab. The origin of this receptor is an adult with an advanced solid tumor such as melanoma, head and neck, liver or kidney cancer.

The CDR3: CASSPQSTGELFF. CDR3 nucleotides: TGTGCCAGCAGCCCCCAATCCACCGGGGAGCTGTTTTTT. This chain links TRBV6-1 with TRBJ2-2; D remains ambiguous. Per germline, CDR1 MNHNS and CDR2 SASEGT. The CDR3 is 13 residues long. Trimming removed 6 bases at V and 4 bases at J, with 9 bases between.